This T cell receptor beta chain came from a study of blood T cell repertoires in COVID-19. Study information: Material from acute and convalescent COVID-19 was sourced from the United States, Italy and Spain. PBMCs, B-cell-depleted T cells, or T cells provided the cDNA or gDNA that made up the material.

The CDR3 is 17 residues long. The V segment lost 0 bases and the J segment 7 bases; nucleotides outside the gene matches: 9. The V gene's germline CDR1 is SGDLS and CDR2 YYNGEE. In the authors' methods: Reference gene primer amplification gave estimated nucleated cell counts. TCRdb's copy holds only in-frame clones and misses some; the assay was immunoSEQ multiplex PCR. From that table come the V and J calls and clone size; the DNA was used to work out D and trimming. The data contain under 300,000 clones, approximately 90% of them singletons. Participants were aged roughly 18 to 89 years from about two dozen US areas.

Sequencing input: PBMCs or T cells enriched from blood (not recorded which). The receptor was derived from a young woman with acute COVID-19. The chain recombines TRBV9 with TRBJ2-1; the match to TRBD2 covers 11 bases. CDR3 region: CASSVESLAGGSNEQFF. CDR3 DNA: TGTGCCAGCAGCGTAGAGAGCCTAGCGGGAGGTTCGAATGAGCAGTTCTTC.